Presented here are 2 T cell receptor beta chains from one specimen sequenced in a study of blood T cell repertoires in COVID-19. TCRdb's copy holds only in-frame clones and misses some; the assay was immunoSEQ multiplex PCR. Among hundreds of thousands of clones listed, approximately 89% were seen once. Sample: PBMCs or T cells enriched from blood (not recorded which). These receptors were collected from a woman aged 30 to 39 with acute COVID-19.

The rearrangement joins TRBV4-1 to TRBJ1-1; D call uncertain. The length of the CDR3 is 12 residues. V dropped 4 bases and J dropped 10 bases, with 13 bases sitting between them. Germline V gives CDR1 MGHRA, CDR2 YSYEKL. For the CDR3, the DNA is TGCGCCAGCAGCCGGCCAGATTCGGGAGCTTTCTTT. Translated: CASSRPDSGAFF.

The CDR3 loop reads CASSPSSGVYGYTF. DNA of the CDR3: TGTGCCAGCTCACCCTCTTCCGGGGTCTATGGCTACACCTTC. This chain joins TRBV18 and TRBJ1-2; D gene ambiguous. This CDR3 is built from 14 residues. Trimming shortened V by 3 bases and J by 4 bases, and 12 bases separated the two germline ends. Germline V lookup: CDR1 KGHSH, CDR2 LQKENI. Based on the CDR3 plus reference TRBV18 and TRBJ1-2, the full variable domain is NAGVMQNPRHLVRRRGQEARLRCSPMKGHSHVYWYRQLPEEGLKFMVYLQKENIIDESGMPKERFSAEFPKEGPSILRIQQVVRGDSAAYFCASSPSSGVYGYTFGSGTRLTVV.